The source of this TCR beta chain is a study of PD-L1 blockade in urothelial cancer. Study-wide context: Atezolizumab 1,200 mg was given intravenously every 3 weeks, starting 2014. Earlier, patients had received 0 to 3 chemotherapy regimens. A median roughly 150,000 T cells were found in blood samples.

Each patient supplied 1 to 8 pretreatment and on-treatment samples. In its sample, this clone was seen a few times. Only in-frame clones appear in the TCRdb table, and some are missing; sequencing was by immunoSEQ multiplex PCR. Here the sample spans about 91,000 clones, 90% to 95% being singletons. The receptor's source is a man aged 55-75 years with urothelial cancer. Sequences were derived from PBMCs, sampled around atezolizumab (anti-PD-L1) treatment.

CDR3: CASSDTGGADTQYF. In DNA, the CDR3 is TGTGCCAGCAGTGACACAGGGGGCGCAGATACGCAGTATTTT. The chain is built from TRBV6-4 and TRBJ2-3, with TRBD1 identical over 9 bases. V was clipped by 2 bases and J by 4 bases; unmatched bases: 1. The CDR3 consists of 14 residues. CDR1 is MRHNA, CDR2 SNTAGT, per germline.